The text below deals with one TCR beta chain. Its target is not known. These data belong to a study of T cell responses to AZD1222 COVID-19 vaccine. Overall study: Second-dose intervals of approximately 4 or approximately 12 weeks were pooled.

Repertoires were generated with immunoSEQ multiplex PCR, while TCRdb's copy carries only in-frame clones and drops some. The sample shows around 180,000 clones, 80% to 90% of them seen only once. Study-wide findings and caveats: Vaccine-associated CD4 TCRs ranged over spike, dominating at 160-218 and 743-854. No repertoire was sampled before or during the peak T cell response, only after it.

This TCR was recovered from an adult in good health. The sequenced sample was peripheral blood, obtained on day 0 of AZD1222 vaccination.

The CDR3 DNA reads TGTGCCAGCAGCCCGTCCGACAGGGACTACGAGCAGTACTTC. Translating gives CASSPSDRDYEQYF. The genes are TRBV9 and TRBJ2-7, with TRBD1 identical over 7 bases. The CDR3 runs to 14 residues. Germline loops: CDR1 SGDLS, CDR2 YYNGEE. V lost 4 bases and J lost 3; bases outside the gene matches: 7.